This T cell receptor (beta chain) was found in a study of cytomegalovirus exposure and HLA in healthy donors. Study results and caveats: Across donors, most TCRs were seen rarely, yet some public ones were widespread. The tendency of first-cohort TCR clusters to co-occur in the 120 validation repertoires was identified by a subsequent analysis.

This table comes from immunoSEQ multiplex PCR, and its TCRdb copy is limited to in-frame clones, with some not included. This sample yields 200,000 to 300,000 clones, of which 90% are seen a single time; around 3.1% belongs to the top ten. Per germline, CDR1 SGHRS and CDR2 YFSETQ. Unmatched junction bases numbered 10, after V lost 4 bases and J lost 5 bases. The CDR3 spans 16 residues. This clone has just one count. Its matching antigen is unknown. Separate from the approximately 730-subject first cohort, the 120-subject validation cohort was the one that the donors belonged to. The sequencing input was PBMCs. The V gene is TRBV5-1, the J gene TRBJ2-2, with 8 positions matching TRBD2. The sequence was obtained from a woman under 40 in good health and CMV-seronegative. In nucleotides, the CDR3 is TGCGCCAGCAGCCGATGGAGCGGGAGAGGTACCGGGGAGCTGTTTTTT. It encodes CASSRWSGRGTGELFF.